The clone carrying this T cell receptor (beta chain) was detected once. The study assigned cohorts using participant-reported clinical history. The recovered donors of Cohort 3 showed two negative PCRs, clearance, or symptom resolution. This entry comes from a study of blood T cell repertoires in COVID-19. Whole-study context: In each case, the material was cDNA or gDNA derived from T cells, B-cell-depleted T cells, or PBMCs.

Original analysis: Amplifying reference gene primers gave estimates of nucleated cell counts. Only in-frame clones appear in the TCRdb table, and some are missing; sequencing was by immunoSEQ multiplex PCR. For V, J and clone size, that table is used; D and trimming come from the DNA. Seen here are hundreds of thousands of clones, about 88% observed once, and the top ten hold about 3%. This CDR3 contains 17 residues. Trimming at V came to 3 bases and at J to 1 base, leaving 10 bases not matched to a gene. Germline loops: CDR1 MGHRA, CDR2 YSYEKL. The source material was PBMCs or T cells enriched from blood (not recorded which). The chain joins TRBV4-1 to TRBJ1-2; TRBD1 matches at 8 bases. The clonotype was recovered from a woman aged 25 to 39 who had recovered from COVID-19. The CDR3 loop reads CASSQDRGTGLNYGYTF. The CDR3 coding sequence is TGCGCCAGCAGCCAGGACCGAGGGACAGGCCTTAACTATGGCTACACCTTC.